Shown below are 28 T cell receptor beta chains from a single sample sequenced in a study of blood T cell repertoires in COVID-19. Only in-frame clones appear in the TCRdb table, and some are missing; sequencing was by immunoSEQ multiplex PCR. The sample carries roughly 200,000 clones, 70% to 80% recorded once. Sequenced input: peripheral blood. Receptors were obtained from a woman aged 40 to 50 with COVID-19, enrolled during active disease.

The CDR3, as DNA: TGTGCCAGCAGTAGCCAGGGATCAACTAATGAAAAACTGTTTTTT. This translates into CASSSQGSTNEKLFF. The chain carries TRBV25-1 and TRBJ1-4, with D possibly TRBD1 on 5 matching bases. CDR3 size: 15 residues. The germline gives CDR1 MGHDK, CDR2 SYGVNS. V dropped 5 bases and J dropped 0 bases, with 10 bases sitting between them.

The gene calls are TRBV7-8 and TRBJ1-2; TRBD1 aligns across 7 bases. The CDR3 contains 13 residues. V lost 5 bases to trimming and J lost 7 bases; unmatched junction nucleotides: 7. Germline V gene sequence: CDR1 SGHVS, CDR2 FQNEAQ. The CDR3 nucleotides read TGTGCCAGCAGCACCGACAGGGATCTTGGCTACACCTTC. Protein: CASSTDRDLGYTF. The whole variable domain, filled in from reference TRBV7-8 and TRBJ1-2, reads GAGVSQSPRYKVAKRGQDVALRCDPISGHVSLFWYQQALGQGPEFLTYFQNEAQLDKSGLPSDRFFAERPEGSVSTLKIQRTQQEDSAVYLCASSTDRDLGYTFGSGTRLTVV.

The chain links TRBV7-6 to TRBJ2-7; the match to TRBD2 covers 9 bases. The CDR3 length is 14 residues. Germline V gene sequence: CDR1 SGHVS, CDR2 FNYEAQ. With V trimmed by 8 bases and J by 5 bases, 10 bases remained unmatched. The CDR3 bases are TGTGCCAGCGCCGTGAGGGCGGGAGGGCACGAGCAGTACTTC. Amino acids: CASAVRAGGHEQYF. Using reference TRBV7-6 and TRBJ2-7 for the parts outside the CDR3, the full variable domain is GAGVSQSPRYKVTKRGQDVALRCDPISGHVSLYWYRQALGQGPEFLTYFNYEAQQDKSGLPNDRFSAERPEGSISTLTIQRTEQRDSAMYRCASAVRAGGHEQYFGPGTRLTVT.

The chain links TRBV30 to TRBJ2-1; 11 nucleotides line up with TRBD2. Trimming at V came to 3 bases and at J to 2 bases, leaving 3 bases not matched to a gene. Germline V lookup: CDR1 GTSNPN, CDR2 SVGIG (reference sequence). This CDR3 spans 15 amino acids. The CDR3 DNA is TGTGCCTGGAGGGGTAGCGGGAGGGCCTACAATGAGCAGTTCTTC. Its protein is CAWRGSGRAYNEQFF.

This chain uses TRBV7-6 with TRBJ1-2, with D unresolved. The CDR3 is made up of 13 amino acids. Trimming removed 3 bases at V and 4 bases at J, with 9 bases between. The germline CDR1 and CDR2 sequences are SGHVS and FNYEAQ. CDR3: CASSFPGSYGYTF. The CDR3 nucleotides are TGTGCCAGCAGCTTTCCCGGGTCCTATGGCTACACCTTC.

A note on this clone: One end of the junction fails to match germline, which may point to a read error. V usage is TRBV5-1 and J usage is TRBJ1-2, with TRBD1 matching 10 bases. This CDR3 spans 14 amino acids. Germline assignment: CDR1 SGHRS and CDR2 YFSETQ. CDR3 nucleotides: TGCGCCAGCAGCTCCGGGACAGGGGTCTATGACTACACCTTC. Translation: CASSSGTGVYDYTF. The variable domain in full, completed from reference TRBV5-1 and TRBJ1-2, reads KAGVTQTPRYLIKTRGQQVTLSCSPISGHRSVSWYQQTPGQGLQFLFEYFSETQRNKGNFPGRFSGRQFSNSRSEMNVSTLELGDSALYLCASSSGTGVYDYTFGSGTRLTVV.

This chain links TRBV5-1 with TRBJ2-3; TRBD1 might be the D (6 bases). The CDR3 contains 15 residues. V shed 4 bases and J shed 4 bases, with 16 bases lying between them. Germline CDR1 and CDR2: SGHRS and YFSETQ. The CDR3 region is CASSRRGTGSDTQYF. The CDR3 region has the DNA TGCGCCAGCAGCCGTCGGGGTACAGGGTCAGATACGCAGTATTTT.

The CDR3 reads CASSLANNEQYF. DNA for the CDR3: TGTGCCAGCAGTTTAGCAAACAACGAGCAGTACTTC. The genes are TRBV27 and TRBJ2-7; no clear D gene. Germline V gives CDR1 MNHEY, CDR2 SMNVEV (reference sequence). The CDR3 is made up of 12 amino acids. Trimming cost V 2 bases and J 5 bases, with 7 bases left between them.

The V call is TRBV5-1, the J call TRBJ1-1, with a tentative D call TRBD1 (6 bases). The CDR3 has 15 residues. The germline CDR1 and CDR2 sequences are SGHRS and YFSETQ. The V gene lost 0 bases and the J gene lost 7 bases, with 16 bases spanning the gap. The chain's CDR3 is CASSLEAGQSHEAFF. Written as DNA, the CDR3 is TGCGCCAGCAGCTTGGAGGCCGGACAGAGTCATGAAGCTTTCTTT.

In this sample, this clone turned up once. At one end, the junction sequence differs from germline, possibly due to a read error. The rearrangement uses TRBV6-5 and TRBJ2-7, with 7 positions matching TRBD2. Germline-derived CDR1 and CDR2 are MNHEY and SVGAGI. The CDR3 runs to 14 residues. The CDR3 DNA sequence: TGTGCCAGTAGTTCCGGGACTACCTCCTACGAGCAGTACTTC. It is translated as CASSSGTTSYEQYF.

Of note for this clone: The sample carries other DNA sequences with the same CDR3. CDR3 nucleotide sequence: TGTGCCAGCTCACCGGACAGGGACCAGCCCCAGCATTTT. Residues: CASSPDRDQPQHF. The chain carries TRBV18 and TRBJ1-5; the match to TRBD1 covers 8 bases. The V gene's germline CDR1 is KGHSH and CDR2 LQKENI. There are 13 residues in the CDR3. V lost 3 bases to trimming and J lost 7 bases; unmatched junction nucleotides: 2.

The V and J genes are TRBV18 and TRBJ1-2; D is possibly TRBD1 (5 bases). Germline V CDR1 and CDR2: KGHSH, LQKENI. The CDR3 spans 14 residues. V lost 2 bases, J lost 0 bases, and 7 bases lay in between. CDR3 DNA sequence: TGTGCCAGCTCACCAGACAGATCTAACTATGGCTACACCTTC. This codes for CASSPDRSNYGYTF.

The chain uses TRBV12-3 or TRBV12-4 and TRBJ1-2; unclear D gene. Trimming pared 0 bases from V and 7 bases from J, leaving 9 bases between. The CDR3 consists of 13 residues. The chain's CDR3 is CASSLAGGIGYTF. The CDR3 nucleotides are TGTGCCAGCAGTTTAGCGGGCGGGATTGGCTACACCTTC.

The rearrangement joins TRBV7-3 to TRBJ2-1, with 7 bases matching TRBD2. V shed 6 bases, J shed 8 bases, and the junction held 7 bases outside the gene matches. Germline loops: CDR1 SGHTA, CDR2 FQGTGA. The CDR3 runs 13 residues. CDR3 DNA sequence: TGTGCCAGCAGACTCGGACTAGGGGATGAGCAGTTCTTC. Its protein is CASRLGLGDEQFF.

The chain joins TRBV10-3 to TRBJ1-2; D ambiguous. Trimming shortened V by 2 bases and J by 4 bases, and 20 bases separated the two germline ends. Germline V lookup: CDR1 ENHRY, CDR2 SYGVKD. The CDR3 is 17 amino acids. CDR3 bases: TGTGCCATCAGTGAGGGGGAGGAGGGAATGTTTGGCTATGGCTACACCTTC. It yields the protein CAISEGEEGMFGYGYTF.

The J gene is TRBJ2-2, the V gene TRBV13, with 7 bases that match TRBD2. CDR1 is PRHDT, CDR2 FYEKMQ, per germline (reference sequence). After removal of 2 bases from V and 3 bases from J, the junction contained 0 bases not matched to a gene. There are 14 residues in the CDR3. The CDR3 DNA is TGTGCCAGCAGCTTAAGCGGGGACACCGGGGAGCTGTTTTTT. Amino acids: CASSLSGDTGELFF.

This sequence joins TRBV7-8 and TRBJ2-5; no reliable D call. Germline V gives CDR1 SGHVS, CDR2 FQNEAQ. V lost 6 bases and J lost 5, with 16 bases in between. The CDR3 contains 14 residues. CDR3 in DNA: TGTGCCAGCAGGCTAACCATTGCCGGGGAGACCCAGTACTTC. It is translated as CASRLTIAGETQYF.

The V and J genes are TRBV3-1 (or the pseudogene TRBV3-2) and TRBJ1-5, with D possibly TRBD1 on 5 matching bases. V was pared by 5 bases and J by 11 bases, with 13 bases between. Germline CDR1 LGHDT, CDR2 YNNKEL (reference sequence). The CDR3 has 12 residues. CDR3 DNA: TGTGCCAGCAGCAAGACTGGGGCGACCCAGCATTTT. Translated: CASSKTGATQHF.

This chain links TRBV9 with TRBJ2-3, with 10 positions matching TRBD2. J lost 5 bases, V lost 6 bases, and 9 bases had no gene match. CDR3 length equals 15 residues. Germline V CDR1 and CDR2: SGDLS, YYNGEE. The CDR3 region is CASTNTGTSVDTQYF. The CDR3 DNA is TGTGCCAGCACCAATACCGGGACTAGCGTAGATACGCAGTATTTT.

The CDR3 DNA follows: TGTGCCAGCAGCCCTAGATTGACCTACGAGCAGTACTTC. This codes for CASSPRLTYEQYF. The V gene is TRBV12-3 or TRBV12-4, the J gene TRBJ2-7; D not resolved. The CDR3 has 13 amino acids. The V and J ends lost 6 bases and 2 bases respectively, with 11 bases between them.

The chain has TRBV6-2 or TRBV6-3 and TRBJ1-5, with D possibly matching TRBD1 (6 bases). The CDR3 spans 17 residues. V shed 6 bases and J shed 3 bases, with 21 bases lying between them. Germline-derived CDR1 and CDR2 are MNHEY and SVGEGT. The CDR3 loop reads CASSSYLQTGYNQPQHF. CDR3 nucleotide sequence: TGTGCCAGCAGCAGTTACCTTCAGACAGGCTACAATCAGCCCCAGCATTTT.

The chain couples TRBV3-1 (or the pseudogene TRBV3-2) to TRBJ2-5; D gene ambiguous. The CDR3 runs to 14 residues. V lost 4 bases and J lost 5, with 14 bases in between. From germline, CDR1 is LGHDT and CDR2 YNNKEL (reference sequence). CDR3 region: CASSPDGPAETQYF. DNA for the CDR3: TGTGCCAGCAGCCCAGACGGTCCCGCGGAGACCCAGTACTTC.

This clone was recorded only once. The chain uses TRBV10-3 and TRBJ2-1; 9 nucleotides align to TRBD2. The CDR3 is made up of 13 amino acids. V shed 7 bases, J shed 8 bases, and the junction held 6 bases outside the gene matches. From germline, CDR1 is ENHRY and CDR2 SYGVKD. CDR3 protein: CAIKGLAGDEQFF. The DNA for the CDR3 is TGTGCCATCAAGGGACTAGCTGGCGATGAGCAGTTCTTC.

This chain uses TRBV5-5 with TRBJ2-6; the match to TRBD1 covers 10 bases. CDR1 and CDR2 from the germline V gene are SGHKS and YYEKEE (reference sequence). The CDR3 sequence is 20 residues long. With V trimmed by 4 bases and J by 0 bases, 13 bases remained unmatched. CDR3 loop: CASSTRTGTGDVSGANVLTF. The CDR3, as DNA: TGTGCCAGCAGCACCCGAACCGGGACAGGGGATGTCTCTGGGGCCAACGTCCTGACTTTC.

The gene calls are TRBV7-2 and TRBJ2-3; 15 bases agree with TRBD2. Looked up from germline, CDR1 is SGHTA and CDR2 is FQGNSA. The CDR3 runs 15 residues. The J segment lost 14 bases and the V segment lost 2 bases, leaving 8 bases of the junction unmatched. This CDR3 reads CASSLSGLAGGYGYF. As DNA, the CDR3 is TGTGCCAGCAGCTTATCCGGACTAGCGGGGGGGTATGGGTATTTT.

The chain carries TRBV7-2 and TRBJ1-1, with D possibly being TRBD1 (5 bases). CDR3 length equals 15 residues. In germline, CDR1 is SGHTA, CDR2 FQGNSA. The V end was cut by 6 bases, the J end by 1 base, with 15 bases between. In DNA, the CDR3 is TGTGCCAGCAGGCAGGTCTACGGGGGGAACACTGAAGCTTTCTTT. Its translation is CASRQVYGGNTEAFF.

The chain couples TRBV27 to TRBJ1-2; D remains ambiguous. This CDR3 has 15 residues. Germline CDR1 MNHEY, CDR2 SMNVEV (reference sequence). V gave up 6 bases and J gave up 14 bases, with 28 bases separating them. CDR3 DNA: TGTGCCAGCAGGACTAGCTATGGCACTCGTCAGGTGTATACCTTC. Translation gives CASRTSYGTRQVYTF.

The genes are TRBV19 and TRBJ1-2, with D maybe TRBD1 (5 bases). V was clipped by 3 bases and J by 0 bases, with 8 bases between them. The CDR3 is 14 residues long. CDR1 LNHDA and CDR2 SQIVND come from the germline V gene (reference sequence). The CDR3 region has the DNA TGTGCCAGTAGTATGACAGCAACTAACTATGGCTACACCTTC. This codes for CASSMTATNYGYTF.